Listed below are T cell receptor beta chains from one sample, sequenced in a study of CD8 T cells in ankylosing spondylitis. TCRdb ran MiXCR on the 5' RACE reads and lists one entry per CDR3 protein. The data contain under 250,000 distinct CDR3 sequences, about 11% of them singletons. The sequencing input was blood, either unsorted or a sorted T cell fraction (not recorded which). The receptors come from a male donor with ankylosing spondylitis or in good health (not recorded which). Each CDR3 is given with its conserved first and last residue.

J	V	CDR3
TRBJ2-1	TRBV5-6	CASSLSGAGGLSYNEQFF
TRBJ1-1	TRBV11-3	CASSLGARTEAFF
TRBJ1-2	TRBV2	CASILRAVRGDGYTF
TRBJ2-1	TRBV20-1	CSAPRPPTEQFF
TRBJ2-7	TRBV11-1	CASSLDRIYEQYF
TRBJ2-7	TRBV28	CATQTGASYEQYF
TRBJ1-1	TRBV5-1	CASSLGVRDWKAFF
TRBJ2-5	TRBV3-1	CASSLTSGPQETQYF
TRBJ2-3	TRBV12-3/TRBV12-4	CASTLAGGATDTQYF
TRBJ2-1	TRBV25-1	CASSALTSAAYNEQFF
TRBJ2-1	TRBV5-1	CASSLEGQGPYNEQFF
TRBJ2-7	TRBV7-9	CASSWGTAASSYEQYF
TRBJ2-2	TRBV20-1	CSARGLRTTGELFF
TRBJ1-2	TRBV10-2	CASSELGQGAGGYTF
TRBJ1-1	TRBV18	CASSPSLNTEAFF
TRBJ2-3	TRBV29-1	CSVPGLAGALYTQYF
TRBJ1-5	TRBV15	CATSRYRDRGGETNQPQHF
TRBJ2-3	TRBV4-1	CASSQDNVGGPSSTDTQYF
TRBJ2-5	TRBV18	CASSPFRDSQETQYF
TRBJ2-2	TRBV12-3/TRBV12-4	CASSFGTDILNTGELFF
TRBJ2-1	TRBV5-5	CASSSGLGPEQFF
TRBJ2-6	TRBV12-3/TRBV12-4	CASSWTAAGANVLTF
TRBJ2-7	TRBV20-1	CSASAPTRREGLTYEQYF
TRBJ2-1	TRBV20-1	CSAPRGGSEQFF
TRBJ2-3	TRBV7-2	CASSLQRGADTQYF
TRBJ1-1	TRBV6-1	CASSELLGFF
TRBJ2-4	TRBV10-2	CASSESAGVAKNIQYF
TRBJ2-2	TRBV6-1	CAGGAGTGELFF
TRBJ1-3	TRBV11-2	CASSLSGTGGLGGNTIYF
TRBJ2-3	TRBV24-1	CATSDSGNTDTQYF
TRBJ2-7	TRBV10-3	CAIQTGGGEQYF
TRBJ2-1	TRBV30	CARGLAQQFF
TRBJ1-1	TRBV15	CATSRDLRDTEAFF
TRBJ2-3	TRBV12-3/TRBV12-4	CAIREASLPDTQYF
TRBJ2-7	TRBV20-1	CSASRTSVSYEQYF
TRBJ1-2	TRBV5-1	CASSFGPDYGYTF
TRBJ2-1	TRBV21-1	CASTTANEQFF
TRBJ2-7	TRBV27	CASSLEASQYEQYF
TRBJ2-3	TRBV20-1	CSASTKRGRTDTQYF
TRBJ1-1	TRBV11-2	CASSLTGANTEAFF
TRBJ2-7	TRBV25-1	CASSDYSYEQYF
TRBJ1-4	TRBV27	CASSFGGGKLFF
TRBJ2-5	TRBV6-1	CASSRGLARQETQYF
TRBJ1-6	TRBV12-3/TRBV12-4	CASSLVEVSPLHF